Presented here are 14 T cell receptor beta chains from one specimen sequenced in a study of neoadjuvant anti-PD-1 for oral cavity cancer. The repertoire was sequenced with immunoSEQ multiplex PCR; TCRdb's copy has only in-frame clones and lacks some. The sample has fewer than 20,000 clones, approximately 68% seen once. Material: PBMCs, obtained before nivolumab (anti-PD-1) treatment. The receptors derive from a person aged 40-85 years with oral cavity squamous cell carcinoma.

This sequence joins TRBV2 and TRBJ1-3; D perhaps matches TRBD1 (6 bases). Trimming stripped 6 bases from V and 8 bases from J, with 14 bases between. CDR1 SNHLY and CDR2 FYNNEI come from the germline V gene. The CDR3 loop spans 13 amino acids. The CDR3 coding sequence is TGTGCCAGCAGGATAACCTCAGGGGACACCATATATTTT. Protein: CASRITSGDTIYF.

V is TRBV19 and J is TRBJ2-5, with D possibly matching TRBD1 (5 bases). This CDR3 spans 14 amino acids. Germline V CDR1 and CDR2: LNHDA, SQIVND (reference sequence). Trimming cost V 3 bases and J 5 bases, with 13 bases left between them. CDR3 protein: CASSIDYRRETQYF. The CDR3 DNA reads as TGTGCCAGTAGTATTGATTACAGGCGGGAGACCCAGTACTTC.

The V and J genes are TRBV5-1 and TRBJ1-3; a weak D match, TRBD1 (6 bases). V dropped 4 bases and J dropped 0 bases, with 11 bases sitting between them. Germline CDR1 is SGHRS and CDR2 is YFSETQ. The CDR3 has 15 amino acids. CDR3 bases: TGCGCCAGCAGCGCGGACAGCTACTCTGGAAACACCATATATTTT. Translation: CASSADSYSGNTIYF.

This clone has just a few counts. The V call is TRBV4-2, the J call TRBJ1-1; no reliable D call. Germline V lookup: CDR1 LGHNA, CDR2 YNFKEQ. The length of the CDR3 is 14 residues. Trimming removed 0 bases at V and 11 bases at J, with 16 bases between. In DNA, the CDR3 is TGTGCCAGCAGCCAAGATGGGGTAGGACCCGAGGCTTTCTTT. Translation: CASSQDGVGPEAFF.

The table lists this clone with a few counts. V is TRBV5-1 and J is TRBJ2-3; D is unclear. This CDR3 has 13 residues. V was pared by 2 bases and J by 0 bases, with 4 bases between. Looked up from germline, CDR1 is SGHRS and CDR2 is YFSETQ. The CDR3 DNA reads TGCGCCAGCAGCTTTTCTAGCACAGATACGCAGTATTTT. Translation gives CASSFSSTDTQYF.

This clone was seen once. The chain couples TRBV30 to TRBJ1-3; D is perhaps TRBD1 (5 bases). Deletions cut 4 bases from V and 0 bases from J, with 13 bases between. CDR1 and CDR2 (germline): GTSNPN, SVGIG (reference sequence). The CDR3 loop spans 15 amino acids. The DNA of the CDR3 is TGTGCCTGGATGCCTCAGGGAATCTCTGGAAACACCATATATTTT. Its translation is CAWMPQGISGNTIYF. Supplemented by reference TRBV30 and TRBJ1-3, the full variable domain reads SQTIHQWPATLVQPVGSPLSLECTVEGTSNPNLYWYRQAAGRGLQLLFYSVGIGQISSEVPQNLSASRPQDRQFILSSKKLLLSDSGFYLCAWMPQGISGNTIYFGEGSWLTVV.

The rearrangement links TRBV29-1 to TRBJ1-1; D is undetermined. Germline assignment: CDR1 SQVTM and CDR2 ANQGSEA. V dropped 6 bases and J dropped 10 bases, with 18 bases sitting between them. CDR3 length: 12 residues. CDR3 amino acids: CSVSPGERVAFF. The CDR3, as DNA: TGCAGCGTATCGCCGGGAGAACGGGTAGCTTTCTTT. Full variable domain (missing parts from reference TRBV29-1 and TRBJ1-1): SAVISQKPSRDICQRGTSLTIQCQVDSQVTMMFWYRQQPGQSLTLIATANQGSEATYESGFVIDKFPISRPNLTFSTLTVSNMSPEDSSIYLCSVSPGERVAFFGQGTRLTVV.

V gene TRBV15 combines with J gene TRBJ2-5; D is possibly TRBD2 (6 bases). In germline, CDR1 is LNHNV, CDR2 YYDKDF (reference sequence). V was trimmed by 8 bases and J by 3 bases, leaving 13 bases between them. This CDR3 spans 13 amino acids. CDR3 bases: TGTGCCACCCGCGGACTAAGTAAAGAGACCCAGTACTTC. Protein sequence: CATRGLSKETQYF.

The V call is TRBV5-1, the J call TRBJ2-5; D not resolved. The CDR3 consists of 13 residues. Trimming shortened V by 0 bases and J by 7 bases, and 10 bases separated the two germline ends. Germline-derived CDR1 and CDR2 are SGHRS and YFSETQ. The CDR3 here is CASSLGMTGTQYF. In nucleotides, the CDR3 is TGCGCCAGCAGCTTGGGGATGACTGGGACCCAGTACTTC.

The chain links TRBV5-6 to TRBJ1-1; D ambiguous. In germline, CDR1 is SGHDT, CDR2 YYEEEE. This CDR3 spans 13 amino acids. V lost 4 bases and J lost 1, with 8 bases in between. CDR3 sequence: CASSTGRNTEAFF. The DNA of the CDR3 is TGTGCCAGCAGCACCGGACGGAACACTGAAGCTTTCTTT.

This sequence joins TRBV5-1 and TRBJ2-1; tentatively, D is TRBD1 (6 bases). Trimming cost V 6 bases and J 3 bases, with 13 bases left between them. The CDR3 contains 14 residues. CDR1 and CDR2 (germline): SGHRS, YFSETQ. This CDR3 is CASNPTGLYNEQFF. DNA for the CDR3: TGCGCCAGCAACCCGACAGGCCTCTACAATGAGCAGTTCTTC.

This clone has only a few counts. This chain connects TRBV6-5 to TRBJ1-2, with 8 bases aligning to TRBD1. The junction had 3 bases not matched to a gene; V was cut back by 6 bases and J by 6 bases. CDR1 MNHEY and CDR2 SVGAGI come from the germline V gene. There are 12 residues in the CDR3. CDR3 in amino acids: CASSRQGNGYTF. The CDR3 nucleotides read TGTGCCAGCAGCCGACAGGGGAATGGCTACACCTTC.

The CDR3 reads CASTPTGGEQYF. The CDR3, as DNA: TGCGCCAGCACCCCGACAGGGGGCGAGCAGTACTTC. V usage is TRBV5-1 and J usage is TRBJ2-7, with 9 positions matching TRBD1. The J segment lost 6 bases and the V segment lost 6 bases, leaving 4 bases of the junction unmatched. CDR1 is SGHRS, CDR2 YFSETQ, per germline. The CDR3 is 12 amino acids. Full variable domain (remainder filled in from reference TRBV5-1 and TRBJ2-7): KAGVTQTPRYLIKTRGQQVTLSCSPISGHRSVSWYQQTPGQGLQFLFEYFSETQRNKGNFPGRFSGRQFSNSRSEMNVSTLELGDSALYLCASTPTGGEQYFGPGTRLTVT.

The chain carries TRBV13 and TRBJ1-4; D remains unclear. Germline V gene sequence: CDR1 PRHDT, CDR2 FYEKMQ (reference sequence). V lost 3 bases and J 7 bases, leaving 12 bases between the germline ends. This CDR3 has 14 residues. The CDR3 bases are TGTGCCAGCAGCTTTTTTTCCTCTCGTGAAAAACTGTTTTTT. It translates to CASSFFSSREKLFF.